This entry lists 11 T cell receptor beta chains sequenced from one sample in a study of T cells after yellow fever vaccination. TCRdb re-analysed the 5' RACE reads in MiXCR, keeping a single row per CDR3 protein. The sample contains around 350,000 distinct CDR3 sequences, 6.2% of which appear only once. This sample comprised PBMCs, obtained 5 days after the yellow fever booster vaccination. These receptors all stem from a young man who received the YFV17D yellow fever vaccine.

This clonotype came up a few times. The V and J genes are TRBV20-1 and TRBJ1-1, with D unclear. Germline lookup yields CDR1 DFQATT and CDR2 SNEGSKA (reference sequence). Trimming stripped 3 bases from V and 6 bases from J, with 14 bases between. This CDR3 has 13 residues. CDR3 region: CSASPDPMAEAFF. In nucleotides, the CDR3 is TGCAGTGCTAGCCCCGACCCAATGGCTGAAGCTTTCTTT.

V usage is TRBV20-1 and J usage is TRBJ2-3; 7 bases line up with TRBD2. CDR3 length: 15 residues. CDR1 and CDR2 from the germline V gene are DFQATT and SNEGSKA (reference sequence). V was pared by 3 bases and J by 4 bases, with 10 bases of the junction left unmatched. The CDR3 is CSARQLAGAPDTQYF. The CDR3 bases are TGCAGTGCTAGGCAGCTTGCGGGAGCTCCAGATACGCAGTATTTT.

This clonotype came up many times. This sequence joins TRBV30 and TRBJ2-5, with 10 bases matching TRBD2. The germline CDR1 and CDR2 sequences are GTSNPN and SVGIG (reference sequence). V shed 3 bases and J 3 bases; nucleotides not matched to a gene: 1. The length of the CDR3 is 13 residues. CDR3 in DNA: TGTGCCTGGAGGGGACTAGCGAAAGAGACCCAGTACTTC. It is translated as CAWRGLAKETQYF. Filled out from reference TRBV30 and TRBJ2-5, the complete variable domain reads SQTIHQWPATLVQPVGSPLSLECTVEGTSNPNLYWYRQAAGRGLQLLFYSVGIGQISSEVPQNLSASRPQDRQFILSSKKLLLSDSGFYLCAWRGLAKETQYFGPGTRLLVL.

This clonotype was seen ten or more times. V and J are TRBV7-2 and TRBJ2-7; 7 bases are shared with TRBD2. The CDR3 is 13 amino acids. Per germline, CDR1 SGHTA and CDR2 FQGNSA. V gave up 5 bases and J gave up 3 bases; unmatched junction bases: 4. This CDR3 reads CASSRDYYYEQYF. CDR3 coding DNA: TGTGCCAGCAGCCGGGACTACTACTACGAGCAGTACTTC.

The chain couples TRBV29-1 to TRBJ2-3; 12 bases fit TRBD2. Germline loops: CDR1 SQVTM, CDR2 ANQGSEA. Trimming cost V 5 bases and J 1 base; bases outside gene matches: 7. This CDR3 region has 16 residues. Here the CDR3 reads CSVLRLAGVGTDTQYF. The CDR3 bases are TGCAGCGTTCTTAGACTAGCGGGAGTAGGCACAGATACGCAGTATTTT.

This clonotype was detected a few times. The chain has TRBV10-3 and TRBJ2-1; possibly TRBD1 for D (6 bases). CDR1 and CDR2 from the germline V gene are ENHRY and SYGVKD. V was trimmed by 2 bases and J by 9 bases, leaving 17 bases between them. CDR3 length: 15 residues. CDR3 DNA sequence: TGTGCCATCAGTGAGCCCTCTAGGGACAACGGTGAGCAGTTCTTC. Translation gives CAISEPSRDNGEQFF.

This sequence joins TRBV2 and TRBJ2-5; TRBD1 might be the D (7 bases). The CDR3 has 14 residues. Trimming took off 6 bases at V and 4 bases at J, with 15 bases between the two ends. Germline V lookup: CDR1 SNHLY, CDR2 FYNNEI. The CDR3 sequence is CASSTGEVRETQYF. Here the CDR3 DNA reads TGTGCCAGCAGCACAGGGGAGGTTAGAGAGACCCAGTACTTC.

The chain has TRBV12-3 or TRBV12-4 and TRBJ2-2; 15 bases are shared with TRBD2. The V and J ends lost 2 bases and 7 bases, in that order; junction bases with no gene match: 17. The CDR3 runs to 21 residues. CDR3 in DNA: TGTGCCAGCAGTTTAAGGACTAGCGGGAGGGCGAACAGGAGGGAAGGCGGGGAGCTGTTTTTT. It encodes CASSLRTSGRANRREGGELFF.

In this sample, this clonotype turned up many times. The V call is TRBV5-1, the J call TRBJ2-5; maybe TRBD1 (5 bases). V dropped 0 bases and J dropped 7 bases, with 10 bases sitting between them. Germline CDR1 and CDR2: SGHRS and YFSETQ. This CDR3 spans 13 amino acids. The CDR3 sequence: CASSLGTSTTQYF. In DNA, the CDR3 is TGCGCCAGCAGCTTGGGGACATCCACGACCCAGTACTTC.

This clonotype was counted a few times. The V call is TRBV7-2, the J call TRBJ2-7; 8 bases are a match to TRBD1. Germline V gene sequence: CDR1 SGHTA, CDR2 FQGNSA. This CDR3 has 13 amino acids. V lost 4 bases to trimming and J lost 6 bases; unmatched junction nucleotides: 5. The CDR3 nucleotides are TGTGCCAGCAGCTCGGGACAGGATAGCGAGCAGTACTTC. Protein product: CASSSGQDSEQYF.

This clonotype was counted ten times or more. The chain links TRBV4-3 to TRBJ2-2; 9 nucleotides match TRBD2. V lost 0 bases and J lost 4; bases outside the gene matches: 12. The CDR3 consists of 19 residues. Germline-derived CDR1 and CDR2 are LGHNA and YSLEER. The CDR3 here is CASSQDRLAGTRGTGELFF. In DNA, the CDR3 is TGCGCCAGCAGCCAAGATCGGCTAGCGGGAACCCGTGGCACCGGGGAGCTGTTTTTT.